This TCR beta chain was captured by sequencing in a study of T cells in Graves' hyperthyroidism and ophthalmopathy. Study results and caveats: Using 13 V-J features, a model discriminated ophthalmopathy from stable hyperthyroidism. The model predicted ophthalmopathy a median approximately 6 months before onset.

Isolation of PBMCs was performed on 8.5 to 10 ml fresh peripheral blood. Unmatched junction bases numbered 9, after V lost 0 bases and J lost 0 bases. CDR1 and CDR2 (germline): SGHNT, YENEEA. The CDR3 covers 18 residues. This clonotype occurred many times. Its specificity is unknown. RNA transcripts were the template for amplifying TCR beta CDR3 regions. The HTBI primer set drove a first-round RT-PCR of the TCR CDR3. TCRdb passed the multiplex PCR reads through MiXCR, listing each CDR3 protein once. The table records approximately 610,000 distinct CDR3 sequences, 14% to 15% of them present only once. The source material was blood. This clonotype was obtained from a woman in her forties with Graves' ophthalmopathy. This chain links TRBV11-3 with TRBJ2-5; 8 bases are a match to TRBD2. Written as DNA, the CDR3 is TGTGCCAGCAGCTTAGATTCCCATGGTAGCGGGGACCAAGAGACCCAGTACTTC. Protein: CASSLDSHGSGDQETQYF. The full variable domain, rest sourced from reference TRBV11-3 and TRBJ2-5, is EAGVVQSPRYKIIEKKQPVAFWCNPISGHNTLYWYLQNLGQGPELLIRYENEEAVDDSQLPKDRFSAERLKGVDSTLKIQPAELGDSAVYLCASSLDSHGSGDQETQYFGPGTRLLVL.